Shown below are 21 T cell receptor beta chains from a single sample sequenced in a study of control samples from healthy donors and cancer patients. Repertoires were generated with immunoSEQ multiplex PCR, while TCRdb's copy carries only in-frame clones and drops some. The data show 75,000 to 90,000 clones, about 85% seen once. The source material was blood. These receptors were taken from a woman between 35 and 50 years old in good health.

The V and J genes are TRBV2 and TRBJ2-7; TRBD1 agrees at 8 bases. Unmatched junction bases numbered 13, after V lost 5 bases and J lost 7 bases. This CDR3 has 15 amino acids. Germline CDR1 is SNHLY and CDR2 is FYNNEI. Here the CDR3 DNA reads TGTGCCAGCAGTCTCCTGACAGGGGCGTATAGGGAGCAGTACTTC. Amino acid sequence: CASSLLTGAYREQYF.

This clone was recorded once. The J gene is TRBJ2-4, the V gene TRBV30, with 7 positions matching TRBD2. Germline CDR1 GTSNPN, CDR2 SVGIG (reference sequence). CDR3 length: 15 residues. J lost 7 bases, V lost 2 bases, and 11 bases had no gene match. CDR3 bases: TGTGCCTGGAGTCCCAACCGCAGCGGGGCTAACATTCAGTACTTC. Translating gives CAWSPNRSGANIQYF.

V gene TRBV30 combines with J gene TRBJ1-5; D is ambiguous. Germline V gene lookup returns CDR1 GTSNPN and CDR2 SVGIG (reference sequence). V was pared by 0 bases and J by 3 bases, with 9 bases between. This CDR3 region has 14 residues. The CDR3 sequence: CAWSVGQDNQPQHF. CDR3 coding DNA: TGTGCCTGGAGTGTAGGGCAGGACAATCAGCCCCAGCATTTT.

The J gene is TRBJ2-5, the V gene TRBV3-1 (or the pseudogene TRBV3-2); TRBD2 agrees at 10 bases. Germline CDR1 LGHDT, CDR2 YNNKEL (reference sequence). This CDR3 region has 16 residues. Trimming took 1 base from V and 7 from J; bases not matched to a gene: 9. CDR3 nucleotide sequence: TGTGCCAGCAGCCAAGTATCCAGCGGGGGGGCTGGGACCCAGTACTTC. It is translated as CASSQVSSGGAGTQYF.

The chain uses TRBV29-1 and TRBJ2-7, with D perhaps TRBD2 (5 bases). Germline CDR1 is SQVTM and CDR2 is ANQGSEA. V dropped 5 bases and J dropped 7 bases, with 12 bases sitting between them. There are 11 residues in the CDR3. CDR3 amino acids: CSVNKGGEQYF. CDR3 DNA sequence: TGCAGCGTTAATAAGGGCGGGGAGCAGTACTTC.

The rearrangement joins TRBV6-6 to TRBJ1-1, with D perhaps matching TRBD1 (6 bases). V was cut by 7 bases and J by 1 base, with 19 bases left in between. The CDR3 runs to 16 residues. Germline V gene sequence: CDR1 MNHNY, CDR2 SVGAGI (reference sequence). This CDR3 reads CASTPTRGGGNTEAFF. In DNA form, the CDR3 reads TGTGCCAGCACCCCTACCCGAGGAGGGGGGAACACTGAAGCTTTCTTT.

This clone was seen once. This chain joins TRBV28 and TRBJ2-7; D perhaps matches TRBD1 (5 bases). Germline V gene lookup returns CDR1 MDHEN and CDR2 SYDVKM. V lost 3 bases and J 2 bases, leaving 8 bases between the germline ends. The CDR3 consists of 13 residues. CDR3 region: CASSFSGPYEQYF. As DNA, the CDR3 is TGTGCCAGCAGTTTTTCAGGGCCCTACGAGCAGTACTTC.

The genes are TRBV6-5 and TRBJ1-2, with D maybe TRBD1 (5 bases). The V end lost 5 bases, the J end lost 8 bases, and 15 bases lay between the germline ends. The CDR3 covers 13 residues. CDR1 and CDR2 (germline): MNHEY, SVGAGI. The CDR3 here is CASSRGETGGYTF. The CDR3 DNA is TGTGCCAGCAGTCGAGGGGAAACAGGAGGCTACACCTTC.

DNA of the CDR3: TGCAGCGTAGGGAGGGGCCCCAATGAAAAACTGTTTTTT. It is translated as CSVGRGPNEKLFF. The chain employs TRBV29-1 and TRBJ1-4, with D possibly being TRBD1 (5 bases). The CDR3 spans 13 residues. CDR1 and CDR2 (germline): SQVTM, ANQGSEA. The V end lost 6 bases, the J end lost 5 bases, and 13 bases lay between the germline ends.

The gene calls are TRBV10-1 and TRBJ2-1; 10 positions agree with TRBD2. After removal of 0 bases from V and 7 bases from J, the junction contained 0 bases not matched to a gene. Germline CDR1 WNHNN, CDR2 SYGVQD (reference sequence). CDR3 length: 14 residues. CDR3 sequence reads: CASSESSGGNEQFF. Here the CDR3 DNA reads TGCGCCAGCAGTGAGTCTAGCGGGGGGAATGAGCAGTTCTTC.

The chain combines TRBV5-6 with TRBJ1-1; 7 bases agree with TRBD1. This CDR3 has 14 residues. Germline CDR1 SGHDT, CDR2 YYEEEE. The ends lost 4 bases at V and 1 base at J; junction bases unmatched: 4. The CDR3 nucleotides are TGTGCCAGCAGCCGGCCAGGGGGGAACACTGAAGCTTTCTTT. Residues: CASSRPGGNTEAFF.

The gene calls are TRBV7-9 and TRBJ2-7; the match to TRBD1 covers 8 bases. V lost 6 bases and J lost 5; bases outside the gene matches: 6. CDR3 length: 13 amino acids. Germline V gene lookup returns CDR1 SEHNR and CDR2 FQNEAQ (reference sequence). CDR3 amino acids: CASSQDRADEQYF. Written as DNA, the CDR3 is TGTGCCAGCAGTCAGGACAGGGCGGACGAGCAGTACTTC. Full variable domain (missing parts from reference TRBV7-9 and TRBJ2-7): DTGVSQNPRHKITKRGQNVTFRCDPISEHNRLYWYRQTLGQGPEFLTYFQNEAQLEKSRLLSDRFSAERPKGSFSTLEIQRTEQGDSAMYLCASSQDRADEQYFGPGTRLTVT.

The V gene is TRBV6-5, the J gene TRBJ2-7; 8 positions match TRBD2. CDR3 size: 15 residues. With V trimmed by 9 bases and J by 2 bases, 12 bases remained unmatched. CDR1 is MNHEY, CDR2 SVGAGI, per germline. In nucleotides, the CDR3 is TGTGCCAGTATCCCGGGACTAGGGATGACCTACGAGCAGTACTTC. It yields the protein CASIPGLGMTYEQYF.

The V gene is TRBV10-3, the J gene TRBJ1-5; no firm D call. The V gene's germline CDR1 is ENHRY and CDR2 SYGVKD. V was pared by 6 bases and J by 11 bases, with 14 bases between. The CDR3 length is 12 residues. CDR3 region: CAIRKSELAQHF. The CDR3 bases are TGTGCCATCAGGAAGTCGGAGTTGGCCCAGCATTTT.

The chain uses TRBV4-2 and TRBJ2-2; 9 positions match TRBD1. Germline V CDR1 and CDR2: LGHNA, YNFKEQ. This CDR3 is 16 amino acids long. The V and J ends lost 0 bases and 5 bases, in that order; junction bases with no gene match: 4. This CDR3 is CASSQDMGQGTGELFF. CDR3 DNA: TGTGCCAGCAGCCAAGATATGGGACAGGGTACCGGGGAGCTGTTTTTT.

The V and J genes are TRBV27 and TRBJ1-5; D gene unclear. Germline values: CDR1 MNHEY, CDR2 SMNVEV (reference sequence). This CDR3 comprises 15 residues. Deletions cut 4 bases from V and 0 bases from J, with 10 bases between. The CDR3: CASSSRRISNQPQHF. CDR3 coding DNA: TGTGCCAGCAGTTCCCGGAGGATTAGCAATCAGCCCCAGCATTTT.

V is TRBV9 and J is TRBJ1-4; D is unresolved. Germline V lookup: CDR1 SGDLS, CDR2 YYNGEE. CDR3 length: 15 amino acids. V shed 0 bases and J shed 0 bases, with 6 bases lying between them. The CDR3 bases are TGTGCCAGCAGCGTAGGGCCGGCAACTAATGAAAAACTGTTTTTT. Translated, it gives CASSVGPATNEKLFF.

The rearrangement joins TRBV4-3 to TRBJ1-4; possible D gene TRBD1, 5 bases. V lost 4 bases to trimming and J lost 6 bases, with 12 bases between them. The CDR3 is 14 amino acids. CDR1 and CDR2 (germline): LGHNA, YSLEER. As DNA, the CDR3 is TGCGCCAGCAGCCGAGGGGACCTGGATGAAAAACTGTTTTTT. Translating gives CASSRGDLDEKLFF.

CDR3 sequence: CASSLGGVSYNEQFF. CDR3 DNA sequence: TGCGCCAGCAGCTTGGGTGGGGTCTCCTACAATGAGCAGTTCTTC. The genes are TRBV5-1 and TRBJ2-1, with D unresolved. CDR3 length: 15 amino acids. Germline V gene lookup returns CDR1 SGHRS and CDR2 YFSETQ. Trimming shortened V by 0 bases and J by 0 bases, and 7 bases separated the two germline ends.

J is TRBJ2-1 and V is TRBV7-3; 8 bases are a match to TRBD2. Germline V gene lookup returns CDR1 SGHTA and CDR2 FQGTGA. The CDR3 has 15 amino acids. V gave up 5 bases and J gave up 8 bases; unmatched junction bases: 11. CDR3 nucleotides: TGTGCCAGCAGCCATACCCGGGGACTAGATGATGAGCAGTTCTTC. The encoded protein is CASSHTRGLDDEQFF. The whole variable domain, remainder taken from reference TRBV7-3 and TRBJ2-1, is GAGVSQTPSNKVTEKGKYVELRCDPISGHTALYWYRQSLGQGPEFLIYFQGTGAADDSGLPNDRFFAVRPEGSVSTLKIQRTERGDSAVYLCASSHTRGLDDEQFFGPGTRLTVL.

This chain joins TRBV7-9 and TRBJ1-1; TRBD1 is a possible D gene (6 bases). The CDR3 length is 12 residues. Per germline, CDR1 SEHNR and CDR2 FQNEAQ (reference sequence). Trimming took 7 bases from V and 6 from J, leaving 12 bases between them. The CDR3 sequence: CASTPEGAEAFF. In nucleotides, the CDR3 is TGTGCCAGCACCCCCGAGGGGGCTGAAGCTTTCTTT. Combining the CDR3 with reference TRBV7-9 and TRBJ1-1 gives the whole variable domain DTGVSQNPRHKITKRGQNVTFRCDPISEHNRLYWYRQTLGQGPEFLTYFQNEAQLEKSRLLSDRFSAERPKGSFSTLEIQRTEQGDSAMYLCASTPEGAEAFFGQGTRLTVV.